The clone carrying this T cell receptor (beta chain) has more than one count but fewer than ten. This sample stems from a study of sequential checkpoint blockade in melanoma. Study-level background: First-line arms were nivolumab then ipilimumab, or the reverse, randomized 1:1. After both sequences, patients received maintenance nivolumab.

Profiled with immunoSEQ multiplex PCR; TCRdb holds only in-frame clones, not every one. The sample records around 11,000 clones, roughly 50% being singletons. Treatment of the sample: randomized to nivolumab then ipilimumab (arm A) or the reverse (arm B). DNA-damaging chemotherapy had not been given to any patient beforehand. Live CD3+CD8+ CD19− CD56− cells were sorted from PBMCs. The source is a human donor with melanoma. The starting material was CD8+ T cells sorted from blood (inferred from file names), obtained from a patient given nivolumab and ipilimumab in sequence.

The CDR3 here is CASTLGAGWGNEQFF. The CDR3 nucleotides read TGTGCCAGCACCCTAGGTGCGGGATGGGGCAATGAGCAGTTCTTC. This chain links TRBV27 with TRBJ2-1; D perhaps matches TRBD2 (6 bases). Germline V gene sequence: CDR1 MNHEY, CDR2 SMNVEV (reference sequence). V shed 7 bases and J shed 6 bases, with 19 bases lying between them. The CDR3 length is 15 residues.